This TCR beta chain appears in the sequencing data of a study of Graves' ophthalmopathy and Graves' hyperthyroidism. Study-wide points: Sensitivity of roughly 88% and specificity of around 80% were achieved when a 13-signature model separated ophthalmopathy from stable hyperthyroidism.

Researchers took RNA transcripts and amplified TCR beta CDR3 regions from them. First-round RT-PCR with HTBI primers preceded a second-round multiplex PCR. TCRdb reprocessed the multiplex PCR reads with MiXCR, giving one entry per CDR3 protein. The profile shows about 600,000 distinct CDR3 sequences, roughly 40% of them singletons. This clonotype was seen repeatedly, ten times or more. Its specificity is unknown. What was sequenced was peripheral blood or thyroid tissue (not recorded which). The source of this sequence is an adult man with Graves' hyperthyroidism.

The CDR3 DNA reads TGTGCCAGCAGCTCGGGACAGTACACTGAAGCTTTCTTT. Its protein product is CASSSGQYTEAFF. The chain employs TRBV13 and TRBJ1-1; 7 bases are shared with TRBD1. The CDR3 runs 13 residues. Germline loops: CDR1 PRHDT, CDR2 FYEKMQ (reference sequence). The ends lost 4 bases at V and 3 bases at J; junction bases unmatched: 2.